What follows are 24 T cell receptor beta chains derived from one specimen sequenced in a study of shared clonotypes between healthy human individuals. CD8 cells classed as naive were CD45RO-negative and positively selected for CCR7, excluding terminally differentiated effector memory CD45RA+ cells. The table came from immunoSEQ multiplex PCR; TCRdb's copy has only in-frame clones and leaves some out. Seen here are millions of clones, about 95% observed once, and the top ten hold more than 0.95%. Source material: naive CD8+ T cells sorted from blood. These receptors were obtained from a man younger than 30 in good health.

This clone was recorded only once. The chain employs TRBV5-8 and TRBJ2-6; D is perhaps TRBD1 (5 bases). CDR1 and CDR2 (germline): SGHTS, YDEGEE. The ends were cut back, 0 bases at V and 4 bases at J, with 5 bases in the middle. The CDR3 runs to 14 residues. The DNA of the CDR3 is TGTGCCAGCAGCTTGGAGGGGGGGGCCAACGTCCTGACTTTC. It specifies CASSLEGGANVLTF.

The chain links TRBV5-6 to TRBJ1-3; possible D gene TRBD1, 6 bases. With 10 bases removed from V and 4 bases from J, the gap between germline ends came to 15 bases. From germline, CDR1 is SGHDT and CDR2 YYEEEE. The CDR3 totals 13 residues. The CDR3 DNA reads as TGTGCCGCCTCGGGGGCAGCCGGAAACACCATATATTTT. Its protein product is CAASGAAGNTIYF. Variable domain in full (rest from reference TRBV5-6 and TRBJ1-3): DAGVTQSPTHLIKTRGQQVTLRCSPKSGHDTVSWYQQALGQGPQFIFQYYEEEERQRGNFPDRFSGHQFPNYSSELNVNALLLGDSALYLCAASGAAGNTIYFGEGSWLTVV.

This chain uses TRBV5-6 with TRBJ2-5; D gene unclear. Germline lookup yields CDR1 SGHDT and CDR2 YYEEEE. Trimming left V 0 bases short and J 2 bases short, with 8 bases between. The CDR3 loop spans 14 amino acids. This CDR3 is CASSLARQQETQYF. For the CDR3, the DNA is TGTGCCAGCAGCTTGGCCCGGCAGCAAGAGACCCAGTACTTC.

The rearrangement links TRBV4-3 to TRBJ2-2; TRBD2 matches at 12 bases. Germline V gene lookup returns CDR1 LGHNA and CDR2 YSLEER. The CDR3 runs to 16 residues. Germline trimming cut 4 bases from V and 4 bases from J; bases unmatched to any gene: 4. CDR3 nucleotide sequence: TGCGCCAGCAGCCCATTGACTAGCGGGAGCACCGGGGAGCTGTTTTTT. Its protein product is CASSPLTSGSTGELFF.

CDR3 in amino acids: CASSRRSWDGNQPQHF. The CDR3 DNA sequence: TGTGCCAGCAGCCGTAGGTCTTGGGATGGCAATCAGCCCCAGCATTTT. The chain uses TRBV28 and TRBJ1-5; D gene ambiguous. The germline V gene has CDR1 MDHEN and CDR2 SYDVKM. The CDR3 consists of 16 residues. The V and J ends lost 6 bases and 2 bases respectively, with 17 bases between them. The variable domain in full, with the rest retrieved from reference TRBV28 and TRBJ1-5, is DVKVTQSSRYLVKRTGEKVFLECVQDMDHENMFWYRQDPGLGLRLIYFSYDVKMKEKGDIPEGYSVSREKKERFSLILESASTNQTSMYLCASSRRSWDGNQPQHFGDGTRLSIL.

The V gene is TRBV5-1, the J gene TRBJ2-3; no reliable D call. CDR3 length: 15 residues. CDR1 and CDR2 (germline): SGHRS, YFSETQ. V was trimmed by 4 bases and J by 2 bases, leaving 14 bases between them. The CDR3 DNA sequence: TGCGCCAGCAGCCCGTATACATTCCCCACAGATACGCAGTATTTT. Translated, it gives CASSPYTFPTDTQYF. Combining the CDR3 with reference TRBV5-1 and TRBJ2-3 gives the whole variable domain KAGVTQTPRYLIKTRGQQVTLSCSPISGHRSVSWYQQTPGQGLQFLFEYFSETQRNKGNFPGRFSGRQFSNSRSEMNVSTLELGDSALYLCASSPYTFPTDTQYFGPGTRLTVL.

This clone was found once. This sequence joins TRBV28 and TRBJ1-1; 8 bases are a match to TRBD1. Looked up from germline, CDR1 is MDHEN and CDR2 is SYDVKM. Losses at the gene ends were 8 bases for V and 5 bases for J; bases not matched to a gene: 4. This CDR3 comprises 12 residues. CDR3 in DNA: TGTGCCAGCCTGACAGGGGAGACTGAAGCTTTCTTT. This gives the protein CASLTGETEAFF. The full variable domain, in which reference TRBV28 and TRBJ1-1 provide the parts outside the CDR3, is DVKVTQSSRYLVKRTGEKVFLECVQDMDHENMFWYRQDPGLGLRLIYFSYDVKMKEKGDIPEGYSVSREKKERFSLILESASTNQTSMYLCASLTGETEAFFGQGTRLTVV.

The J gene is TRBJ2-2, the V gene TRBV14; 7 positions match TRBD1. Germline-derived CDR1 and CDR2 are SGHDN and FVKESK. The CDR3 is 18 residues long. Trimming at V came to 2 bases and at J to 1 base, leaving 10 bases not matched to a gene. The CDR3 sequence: CASSQRQGVPLNTGELFF. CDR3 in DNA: TGTGCCAGCAGCCAACGGCAGGGGGTTCCCCTGAACACCGGGGAGCTGTTTTTT. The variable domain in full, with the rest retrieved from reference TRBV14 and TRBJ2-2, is EAGVTQFPSHSVIEKGQTVTLRCDPISGHDNLYWYRRVMGKEIKFLLHFVKESKQDESGMPNNRFLAERTGGTYSTLKVQPAELEDSGVYFCASSQRQGVPLNTGELFFGEGSRLTVL.

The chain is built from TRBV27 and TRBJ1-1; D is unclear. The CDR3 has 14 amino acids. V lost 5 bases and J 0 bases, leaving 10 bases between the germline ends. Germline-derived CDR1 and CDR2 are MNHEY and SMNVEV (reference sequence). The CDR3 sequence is CASSPVEVNTEAFF. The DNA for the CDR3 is TGTGCCAGCAGTCCCGTAGAGGTGAACACTGAAGCTTTCTTT.

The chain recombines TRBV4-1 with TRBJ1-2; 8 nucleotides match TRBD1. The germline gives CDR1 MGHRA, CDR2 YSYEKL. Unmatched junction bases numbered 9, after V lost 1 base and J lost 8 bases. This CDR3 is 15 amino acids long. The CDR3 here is CASSQVAQGAVGYTF. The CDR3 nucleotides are TGCGCCAGCAGCCAAGTCGCCCAGGGGGCTGTGGGCTACACCTTC.

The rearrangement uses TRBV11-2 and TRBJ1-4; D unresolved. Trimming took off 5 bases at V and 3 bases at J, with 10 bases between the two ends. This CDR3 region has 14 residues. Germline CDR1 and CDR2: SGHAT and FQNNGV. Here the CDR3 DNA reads TGTGCCAGCAGCCACGGCCCCCCTAATGAAAAACTGTTTTTT. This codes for CASSHGPPNEKLFF.

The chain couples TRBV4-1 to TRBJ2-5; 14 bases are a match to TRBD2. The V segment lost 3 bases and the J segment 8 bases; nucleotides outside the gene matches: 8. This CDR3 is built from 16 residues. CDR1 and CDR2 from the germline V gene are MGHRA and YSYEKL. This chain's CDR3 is CASSHGGLAGAQTQYF. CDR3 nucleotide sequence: TGCGCCAGCAGCCACGGGGGACTAGCGGGGGCCCAAACCCAGTACTTC.

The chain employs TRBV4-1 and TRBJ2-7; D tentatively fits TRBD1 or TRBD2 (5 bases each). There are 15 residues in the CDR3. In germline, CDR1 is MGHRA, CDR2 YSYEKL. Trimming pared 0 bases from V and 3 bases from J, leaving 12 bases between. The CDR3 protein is CASSQEWGPNYEQYF. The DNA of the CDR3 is TGCGCCAGCAGCCAAGAATGGGGACCGAACTACGAGCAGTACTTC.

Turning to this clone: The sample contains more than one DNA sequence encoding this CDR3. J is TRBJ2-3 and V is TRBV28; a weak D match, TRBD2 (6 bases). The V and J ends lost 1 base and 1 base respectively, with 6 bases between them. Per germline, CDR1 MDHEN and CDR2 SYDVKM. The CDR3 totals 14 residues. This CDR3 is CASSLSGGTDTQYF. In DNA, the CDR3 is TGTGCCAGCAGTTTATCGGGAGGCACAGATACGCAGTATTTT.

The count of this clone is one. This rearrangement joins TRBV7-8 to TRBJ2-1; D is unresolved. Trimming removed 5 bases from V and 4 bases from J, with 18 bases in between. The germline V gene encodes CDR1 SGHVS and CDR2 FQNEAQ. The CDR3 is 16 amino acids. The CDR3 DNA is TGTGCCAGCAGCCCCGCTTTGGTAGTGGTGTACAATGAGCAGTTCTTC. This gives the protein CASSPALVVVYNEQFF.

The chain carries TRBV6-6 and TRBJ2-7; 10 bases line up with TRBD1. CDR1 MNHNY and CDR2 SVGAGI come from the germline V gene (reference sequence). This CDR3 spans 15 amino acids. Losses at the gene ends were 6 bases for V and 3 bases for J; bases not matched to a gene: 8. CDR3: CASRQGQGLFYEQYF. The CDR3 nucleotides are TGTGCCAGCAGGCAGGGACAGGGGTTATTCTACGAGCAGTACTTC.

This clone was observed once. The DNA for the CDR3 is TGTGCCAGCGGCTGGGACTCGTACAATGAGCAGTTCTTC. Its translation is CASGWDSYNEQFF. The chain uses TRBV27 and TRBJ2-1, with D possibly TRBD2 on 6 matching bases. Germline loops: CDR1 MNHEY, CDR2 SMNVEV (reference sequence). The CDR3 extends over 13 amino acids. V was trimmed by 8 bases and J by 4 bases, leaving 12 bases between them.

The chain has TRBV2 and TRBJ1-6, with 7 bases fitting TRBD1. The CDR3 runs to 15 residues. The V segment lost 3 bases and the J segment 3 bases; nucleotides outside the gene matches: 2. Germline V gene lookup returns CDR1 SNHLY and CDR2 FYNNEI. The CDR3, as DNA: TGTGCCAGCAGTGACAACAGGGGCTATAATTCACCCCTCCACTTT. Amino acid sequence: CASSDNRGYNSPLHF.

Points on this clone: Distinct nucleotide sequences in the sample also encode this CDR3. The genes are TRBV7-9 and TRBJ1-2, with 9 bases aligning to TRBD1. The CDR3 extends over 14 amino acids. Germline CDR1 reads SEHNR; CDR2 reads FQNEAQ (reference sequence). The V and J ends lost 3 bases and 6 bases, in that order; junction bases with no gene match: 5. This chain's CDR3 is CASSLGQGVHGYTF. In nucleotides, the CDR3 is TGTGCCAGCAGCTTGGGACAGGGTGTCCATGGCTACACCTTC.

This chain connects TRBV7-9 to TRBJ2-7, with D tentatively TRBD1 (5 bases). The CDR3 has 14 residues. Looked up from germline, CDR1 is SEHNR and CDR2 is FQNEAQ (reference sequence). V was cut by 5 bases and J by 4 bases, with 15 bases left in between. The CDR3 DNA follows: TGTGCCAGCAGCCTAGGGGTGTATTGGTACGAGCAGTACTTC. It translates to CASSLGVYWYEQYF.

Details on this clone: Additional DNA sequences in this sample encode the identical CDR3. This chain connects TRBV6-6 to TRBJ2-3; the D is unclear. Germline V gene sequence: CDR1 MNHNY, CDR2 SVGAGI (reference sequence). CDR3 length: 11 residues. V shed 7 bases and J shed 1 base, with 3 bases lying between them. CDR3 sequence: CASTGTDTQYF. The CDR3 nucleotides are TGTGCCAGCACGGGCACAGATACGCAGTATTTT.

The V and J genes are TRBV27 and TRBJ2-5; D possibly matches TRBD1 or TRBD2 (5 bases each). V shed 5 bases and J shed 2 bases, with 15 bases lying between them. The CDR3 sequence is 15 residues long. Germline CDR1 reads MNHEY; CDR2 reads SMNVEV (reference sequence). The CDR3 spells CASSPRDGRQETQYF. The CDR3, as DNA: TGTGCCAGCAGTCCCCGGGACGGTAGGCAAGAGACCCAGTACTTC.

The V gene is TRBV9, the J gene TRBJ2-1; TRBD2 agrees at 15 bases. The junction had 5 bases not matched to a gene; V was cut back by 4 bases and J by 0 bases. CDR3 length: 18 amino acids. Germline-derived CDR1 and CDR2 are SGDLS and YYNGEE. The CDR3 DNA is TGTGCCAGCAGCCCTGGGACTAGCGGGGGGAGCTCCTACAATGAGCAGTTCTTC. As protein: CASSPGTSGGSSYNEQFF.

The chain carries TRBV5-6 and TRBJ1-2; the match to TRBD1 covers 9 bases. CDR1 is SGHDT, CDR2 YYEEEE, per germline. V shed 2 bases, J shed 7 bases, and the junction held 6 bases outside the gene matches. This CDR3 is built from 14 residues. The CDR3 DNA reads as TGTGCCAGCAGCTTTGGGACAGGGCCCCTTGGCTACACCTTC. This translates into CASSFGTGPLGYTF.